The 21 T cell receptor beta chains below all came from one sample that was sequenced in a study of shared clonotypes between healthy human individuals. Some clones are missing from TCRdb's copy, which holds only in-frame ones; the method was immunoSEQ multiplex PCR. Among hundreds of thousands of clones listed, about 76% were seen once. Source material: PBMCs. These receptors came from a woman aged 40 to 55 in good health. Some clones in this sample may be carry-over from other donors' samples.

This chain joins TRBV5-6 and TRBJ1-1; no definite D call. Germline V gene lookup returns CDR1 SGHDT and CDR2 YYEEEE. The CDR3 loop spans 15 amino acids. The V and J ends lost 0 bases and 0 bases respectively, with 9 bases between them. The CDR3 sequence is CASSLVELMNTEAFF. The CDR3 DNA is TGTGCCAGCAGCTTGGTCGAGCTGATGAACACTGAAGCTTTCTTT.

On this clone itself: The junction does not match germline at one end; this may be a read error. The chain has TRBV7-8 and TRBJ2-3, with 12 nucleotides matching TRBD2. Per the germline V gene, CDR1 is SGHVS and CDR2 is FQNEAQ. The CDR3 covers 15 residues. CDR3 coding DNA: TGTGCCAGCAGCCTAGCGGGAGGGCCTTCAGATACGCAGTATTTT. It is translated as CASSLAGGPSDTQYF.

This chain links TRBV4-2 with TRBJ2-7; 7 bases line up with TRBD1. Trimming removed 4 bases from V and 3 bases from J; junction bases left unmatched: 12. CDR3 size: 16 residues. Germline CDR1 LGHNA, CDR2 YNFKEQ. The CDR3 reads CASSRGPTGPDYEQYF. DNA of the CDR3: TGTGCCAGCAGCCGTGGTCCGACAGGGCCTGACTACGAGCAGTACTTC.

The J gene is TRBJ1-3, the V gene TRBV6-1, with 10 bases lining up with TRBD1. Losses at the gene ends were 1 base for V and 3 bases for J; bases not matched to a gene: 3. From germline, CDR1 is MNHNS and CDR2 SASEGT. The CDR3 length is 16 residues. This CDR3 reads CASSEDDRGRGNTIYF. Written as DNA, the CDR3 is TGTGCCAGCAGTGAAGATGACAGGGGGCGTGGAAACACCATATATTTT.

This clone was found a few times. The chain joins TRBV2 to TRBJ1-5, with TRBD1 identical over 11 bases. This CDR3 comprises 14 residues. After removal of 5 bases from V and 4 bases from J, the junction contained 1 base not matched to a gene. Germline-derived CDR1 and CDR2 are SNHLY and FYNNEI. CDR3 region: CASSRDRGNQPQHF. CDR3 in DNA: TGTGCCAGCAGTCGGGACAGGGGGAATCAGCCCCAGCATTTT.

J is TRBJ2-7 and V is TRBV28; 9 positions match TRBD1. Trimming took 5 bases from V and 6 from J; bases not matched to a gene: 11. Germline V CDR1 and CDR2: MDHEN, SYDVKM. The CDR3 contains 15 residues. DNA of the CDR3: TGTGCCAGCAGTACAACCGGGACAGGGTTTCCCGAGCAGTACTTC. It encodes CASSTTGTGFPEQYF.

This clone has a handful of counts. The chain recombines TRBV7-2 with TRBJ2-5; 7 nucleotides align to TRBD1. Trimming removed 4 bases from V and 5 bases from J; junction bases left unmatched: 7. CDR1 is SGHTA, CDR2 FQGNSA, per germline. The CDR3 is made up of 14 amino acids. In nucleotides, the CDR3 is TGTGCCAGCAGCTGGAACAGGGGAATGGAGACCCAGTACTTC. It encodes CASSWNRGMETQYF.

This clone was seen just once. The chain uses TRBV28 and TRBJ1-2; D is possibly TRBD1 (5 bases). The CDR3 contains 14 residues. Germline loops: CDR1 MDHEN, CDR2 SYDVKM. V shed 7 bases and J shed 7 bases, with 19 bases lying between them. The CDR3 DNA is TGTGCCAGCACCGACTGGGGGATCGGAGGTGGCTACACCTTC. The encoded protein is CASTDWGIGGGYTF.

This clone was counted once. The chain carries TRBV6-5 and TRBJ2-5; no definite D call. V was shortened by 2 bases and J by 5 bases, with 9 bases between the two germline ends. CDR3 length equals 13 residues. Germline lookup yields CDR1 MNHEY and CDR2 SVGAGI. CDR3 bases: TGTGCCAGCAGTTACGGGGTGGGCGAGACCCAGTACTTC. Its protein product is CASSYGVGETQYF.

The chain carries TRBV5-1 and TRBJ1-2; maybe TRBD1 (5 bases). Looked up from germline, CDR1 is SGHRS and CDR2 is YFSETQ. The V end lost 3 bases, the J end lost 4 bases, and 19 bases lay between the germline ends. This CDR3 is built from 16 residues. CDR3 sequence: CASSSDGGAVGYGYTF. In nucleotides, the CDR3 is TGCGCCAGCAGCTCGGACGGCGGGGCGGTCGGCTATGGCTACACCTTC. The whole variable domain, remainder taken from reference TRBV5-1 and TRBJ1-2, is KAGVTQTPRYLIKTRGQQVTLSCSPISGHRSVSWYQQTPGQGLQFLFEYFSETQRNKGNFPGRFSGRQFSNSRSEMNVSTLELGDSALYLCASSSDGGAVGYGYTFGSGTRLTVV.

The chain recombines TRBV21-1 with TRBJ2-7. TRBV21-1 is a listed pseudogene. The CDR3 totals 16 residues. The CDR3 nucleotides read TGTGCCAGCAGCAAAGTGGGAAGACCGTACTCCTACGAGCAGTACTTC. Translating gives CASSKVGRPYSYEQYF.

This clone came up a few times. This rearrangement joins TRBV5-1 to TRBJ1-3; D perhaps matches TRBD1 (5 bases). Trimming shortened V by 4 bases and J by 8 bases, and 19 bases separated the two germline ends. Germline V lookup: CDR1 SGHRS, CDR2 YFSETQ. The CDR3 has 15 amino acids. The CDR3, as DNA: TGCGCCAGCAGCCCTTCGACAGCCAAAGTTGACACCATATATTTT. Translation gives CASSPSTAKVDTIYF.

This clone was found many times. Other nucleotide sequences in the sample specify the same CDR3. The rearrangement uses TRBV29-1 and TRBJ2-5; 9 nucleotides agree with TRBD2. The V and J ends lost 4 bases and 4 bases, in that order; junction bases with no gene match: 7. CDR1 and CDR2 from the germline V gene are SQVTM and ANQGSEA. The CDR3 contains 14 residues. The chain's CDR3 is CSVGVAGVVETQYF. CDR3 sequence (DNA): TGCAGCGTTGGGGTAGCGGGAGTGGTAGAGACCCAGTACTTC.

The chain links TRBV4-3 to TRBJ1-2; D call uncertain. This CDR3 has 15 amino acids. The germline V gene encodes CDR1 LGHNA and CDR2 YSLEER. The ends were cut back, 0 bases at V and 8 bases at J, with 16 bases in the middle. CDR3: CASSQEAARRAGYTF. The CDR3 region has the DNA TGCGCCAGCAGCCAAGAGGCCGCGCGGCGAGCGGGCTACACCTTC.

The chain couples TRBV14 to TRBJ2-3; 8 bases match TRBD1. Germline V gives CDR1 SGHDN, CDR2 FVKESK. This CDR3 has 14 amino acids. The J segment lost 9 bases and the V segment lost 2 bases, leaving 7 bases of the junction unmatched. The CDR3 DNA follows: TGTGCCAGCAGCCAACGGACAGGGTTTAGCACGCAGTATTTT. Protein product: CASSQRTGFSTQYF.

This chain connects TRBV30 to TRBJ2-5; D not resolved. The CDR3 runs to 12 residues. Germline CDR1 and CDR2: GTSNPN and SVGIG (reference sequence). V dropped 0 bases and J dropped 5 bases, with 7 bases sitting between them. CDR3 nucleotides: TGTGCCTGGAGTGTAAATGGGGAGACCCAGTACTTC. Residues: CAWSVNGETQYF.

The J gene is TRBJ1-3, the V gene TRBV28, with D unclear. V was pared by 8 bases and J by 0 bases, with 8 bases between. The CDR3 spans 13 residues. Germline CDR1 and CDR2: MDHEN and SYDVKM. As DNA, the CDR3 is TGTGCCAGCGTCCGGACCTCTGGAAACACCATATATTTT. Translation: CASVRTSGNTIYF.

The J gene is TRBJ1-3, the V gene TRBV6-1; D uncertain. V was trimmed by 7 bases and J by 3 bases, leaving 7 bases between them. CDR1 is MNHNS, CDR2 SASEGT, per germline. This CDR3 spans 12 amino acids. The CDR3, as DNA: TGTGCCAGCACCCCCCTTGGAAACACCATATATTTT. Protein product: CASTPLGNTIYF.

The rearrangement links TRBV7-8 to TRBJ2-5; D possibly corresponds to TRBD2 (6 bases). CDR3 size: 14 residues. CDR1 SGHVS and CDR2 FQNEAQ come from the germline V gene. Trimming removed 11 bases at V and 5 bases at J, with 21 bases between. The CDR3 protein is CAVGKGVEGETQYF. In nucleotides, the CDR3 is TGTGCCGTAGGGAAGGGCGTGGAGGGGGAGACCCAGTACTTC. The complete variable domain, with remaining parts taken from reference TRBV7-8 and TRBJ2-5, reads GAGVSQSPRYKVAKRGQDVALRCDPISGHVSLFWYQQALGQGPEFLTYFQNEAQLDKSGLPSDRFFAERPEGSVSTLKIQRTQQEDSAVYLCAVGKGVEGETQYFGPGTRLLVL.

The chain recombines TRBV19 with TRBJ2-7, with D uncertain. This CDR3 spans 17 amino acids. Germline CDR1 is LNHDA and CDR2 is SQIVND (reference sequence). V was pared by 0 bases and J by 0 bases, with 15 bases between. CDR3 amino acids: CASSIDRPRASSYEQYF. In DNA, the CDR3 is TGTGCCAGTAGTATAGATCGTCCAAGGGCGAGCTCCTACGAGCAGTACTTC.

In DNA, the CDR3 is TGTGCCAGCAGTTACATTAGCGGGTCAAGGGGGCAGTTCTTC. It encodes CASSYISGSRGQFF. This chain connects TRBV6-5 to TRBJ2-1; 7 bases are a match to TRBD2. The germline CDR1 and CDR2 sequences are MNHEY and SVGAGI. This CDR3 has 14 amino acids. Trimming took 2 bases from V and 12 from J; bases not matched to a gene: 10.